The sequence of this T cell receptor beta chain was determined in a study of molecular identifiers for immune sequencing clone quantification. Study at large: Within a replicate experiment, RNA obtained from either approximately 20,000 or 98,000 naive CD8 cells was divided into five aliquots, and four of those aliquots were then sequenced.

There are many counts of this clonotype. Its antigen remains unidentified. Study results and limitations: Researchers reportedly could pick up spiked Jurkat TCR RNA from one cell mixed into 1 million or so naive cells.

Previously described methods and listed TCR primers were employed for the bulk TCR libraries. One entry per CDR3 protein results from TCRdb running MiXCR on the PCR reads. The sample lists 250,000 to 350,000 distinct CDR3 sequences; about a fifth were seen once. This receptor was identified in a human donor in good health. Some libraries in this study had Jurkat cell RNA spiked in. The specimen sequenced was naive CD8+ T cells from blood, with Jurkat cell RNA spiked in. Subset: FACS-sorted CD8+CD4-CCR7+CD45RA+ naive T cells.

The CDR3 DNA follows: TGCAGTGCTACGGTTAACTTCCTTCCAGGGGATGAGCAGTTCTTC. It specifies CSATVNFLPGDEQFF. The chain combines TRBV20-1 with TRBJ2-1; D may be TRBD1 (6 bases). Germline lookup yields CDR1 DFQATT and CDR2 SNEGSKA (reference sequence). With 4 bases removed from V and 8 bases from J, the gap between germline ends came to 21 bases. The CDR3 loop spans 15 amino acids.